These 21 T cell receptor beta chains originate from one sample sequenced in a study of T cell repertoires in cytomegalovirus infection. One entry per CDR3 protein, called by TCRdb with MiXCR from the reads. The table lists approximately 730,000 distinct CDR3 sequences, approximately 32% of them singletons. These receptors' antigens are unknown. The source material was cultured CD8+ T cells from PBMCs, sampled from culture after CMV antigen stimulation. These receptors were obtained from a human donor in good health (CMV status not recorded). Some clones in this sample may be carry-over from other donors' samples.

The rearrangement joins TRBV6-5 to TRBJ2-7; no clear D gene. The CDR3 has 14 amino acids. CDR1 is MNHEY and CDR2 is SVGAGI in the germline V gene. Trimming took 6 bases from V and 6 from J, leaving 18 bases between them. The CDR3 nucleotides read TGTGCCAGCAGCCTAACTCTAGGGTTCGGCGAGCAGTACGTC. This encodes CASSLTLGFGEQYV.

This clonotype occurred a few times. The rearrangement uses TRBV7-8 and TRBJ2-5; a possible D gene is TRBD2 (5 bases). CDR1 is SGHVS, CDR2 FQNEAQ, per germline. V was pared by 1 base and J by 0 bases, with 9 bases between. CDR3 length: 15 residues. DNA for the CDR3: TGTGCCAGCAGCTTAGGGGAGCGATACCAAGAGACCCAGTACTTC. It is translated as CASSLGERYQETQYF.

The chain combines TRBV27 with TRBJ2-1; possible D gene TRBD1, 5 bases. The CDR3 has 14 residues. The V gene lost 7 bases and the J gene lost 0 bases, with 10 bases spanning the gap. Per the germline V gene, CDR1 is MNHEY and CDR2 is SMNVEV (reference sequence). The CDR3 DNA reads TGTGCCAGCACGGACATGAGCTCCTACAATGAGCAGTTCTTC. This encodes CASTDMSSYNEQFF.

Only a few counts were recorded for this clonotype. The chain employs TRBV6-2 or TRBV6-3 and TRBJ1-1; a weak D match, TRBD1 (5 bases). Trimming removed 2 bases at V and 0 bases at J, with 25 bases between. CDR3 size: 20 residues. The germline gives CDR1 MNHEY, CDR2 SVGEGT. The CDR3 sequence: CASSYPPGGDSPLMNTEAFF. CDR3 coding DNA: TGTGCCAGCAGTTACCCCCCCGGGGGGGACTCCCCACTCATGAACACTGAAGCTTTCTTT.

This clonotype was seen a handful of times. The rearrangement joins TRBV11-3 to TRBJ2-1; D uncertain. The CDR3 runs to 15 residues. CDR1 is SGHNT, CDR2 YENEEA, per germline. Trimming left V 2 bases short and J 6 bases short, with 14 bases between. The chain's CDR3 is CASSLTIGPVNEQFF. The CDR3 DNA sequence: TGTGCCAGCAGCTTAACGATTGGACCGGTCAATGAGCAGTTCTTC.

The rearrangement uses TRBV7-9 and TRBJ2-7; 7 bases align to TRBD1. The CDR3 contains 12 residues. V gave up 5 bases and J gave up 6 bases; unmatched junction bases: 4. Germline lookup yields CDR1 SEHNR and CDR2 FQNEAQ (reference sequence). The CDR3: CASSATGFEQYV. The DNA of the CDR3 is TGTGCCAGCAGCGCGACAGGGTTCGAGCAGTACGTC.

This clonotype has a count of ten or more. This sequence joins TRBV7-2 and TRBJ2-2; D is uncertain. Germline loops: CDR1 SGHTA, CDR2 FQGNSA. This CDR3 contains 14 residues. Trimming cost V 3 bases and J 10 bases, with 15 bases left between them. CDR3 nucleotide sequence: TGTGCCAGCAGCTTCCTCTCAGTCTCTTCGGAGCTGTTTTTT. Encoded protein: CASSFLSVSSELFF.

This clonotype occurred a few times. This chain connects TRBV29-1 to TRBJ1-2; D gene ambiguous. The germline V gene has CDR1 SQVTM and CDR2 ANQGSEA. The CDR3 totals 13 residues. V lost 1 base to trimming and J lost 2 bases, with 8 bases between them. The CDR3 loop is CSVEGSDNYGYTF. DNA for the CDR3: TGCAGCGTTGAAGGCTCAGACAACTATGGCTACACCTTC.

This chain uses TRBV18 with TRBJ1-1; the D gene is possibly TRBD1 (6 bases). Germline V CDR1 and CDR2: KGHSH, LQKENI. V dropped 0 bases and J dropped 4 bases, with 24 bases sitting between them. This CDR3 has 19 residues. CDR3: CASSPPTMAGAIRGTEAFF. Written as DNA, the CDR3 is TGTGCCAGCTCACCACCGACTATGGCAGGGGCCATAAGGGGCACTGAAGCTTTCTTT.

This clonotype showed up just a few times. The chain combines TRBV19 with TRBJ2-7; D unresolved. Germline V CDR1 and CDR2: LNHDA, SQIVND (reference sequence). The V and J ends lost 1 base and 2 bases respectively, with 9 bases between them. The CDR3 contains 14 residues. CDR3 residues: CASSIASGPYEQYF. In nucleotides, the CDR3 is TGTGCCAGTAGTATAGCTTCTGGACCCTACGAGCAGTACTTC.

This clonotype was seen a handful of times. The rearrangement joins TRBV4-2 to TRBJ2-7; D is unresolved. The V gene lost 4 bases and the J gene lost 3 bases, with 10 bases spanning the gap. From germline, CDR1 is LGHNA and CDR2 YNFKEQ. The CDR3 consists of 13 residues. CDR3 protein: CASSPRAFYEQYF. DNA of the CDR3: TGTGCCAGCAGCCCCCGGGCCTTCTACGAGCAGTACTTC.

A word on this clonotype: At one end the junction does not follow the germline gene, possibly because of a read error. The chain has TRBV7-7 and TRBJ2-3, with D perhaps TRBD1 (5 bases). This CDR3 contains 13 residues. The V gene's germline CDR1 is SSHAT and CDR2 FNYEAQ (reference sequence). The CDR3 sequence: CASSPGYGDTQYF. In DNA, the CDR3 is TGTGCTAGCAGTCCAGGGTACGGAGATACGCAGTATTTT.

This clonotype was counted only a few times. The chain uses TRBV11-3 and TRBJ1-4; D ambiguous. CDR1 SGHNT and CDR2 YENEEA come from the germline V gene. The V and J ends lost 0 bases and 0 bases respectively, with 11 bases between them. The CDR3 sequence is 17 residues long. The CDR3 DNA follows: TGTGCCAGCAGCTTAGAAGGACGAGTCGCAACTAATGAAAAACTGTTTTTT. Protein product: CASSLEGRVATNEKLFF.

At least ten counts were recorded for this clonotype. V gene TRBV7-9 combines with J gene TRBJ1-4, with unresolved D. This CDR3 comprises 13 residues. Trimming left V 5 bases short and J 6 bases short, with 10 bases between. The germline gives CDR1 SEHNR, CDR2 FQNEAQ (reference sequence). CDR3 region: CASSPAVYEKLFF. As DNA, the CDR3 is TGTGCCAGCAGCCCAGCAGTATATGAAAAACTGTTTTTT.

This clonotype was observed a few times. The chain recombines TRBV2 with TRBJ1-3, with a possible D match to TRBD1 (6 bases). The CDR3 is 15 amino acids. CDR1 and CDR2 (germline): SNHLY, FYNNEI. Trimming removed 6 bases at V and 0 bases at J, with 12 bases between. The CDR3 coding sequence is TGTGCCAGCAGGACCGACAGGAGCTCTGGAAACACCATATATTTT. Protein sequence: CASRTDRSSGNTIYF.

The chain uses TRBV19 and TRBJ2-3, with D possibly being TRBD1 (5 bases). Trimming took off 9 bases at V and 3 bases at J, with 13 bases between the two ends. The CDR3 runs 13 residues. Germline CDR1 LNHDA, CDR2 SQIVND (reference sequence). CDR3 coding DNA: TGTGCCAGCGCCAGGAAGGGGACAGATACGCAGTATTTT. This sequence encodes CASARKGTDTQYF.

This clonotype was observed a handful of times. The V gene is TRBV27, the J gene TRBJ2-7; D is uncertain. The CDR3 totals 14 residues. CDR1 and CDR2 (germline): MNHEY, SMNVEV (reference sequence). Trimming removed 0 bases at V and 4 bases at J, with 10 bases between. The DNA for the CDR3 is TGTGCCAGCAGTTTATCGGGTTTAACTTACGAGCAGTACTTC. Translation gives CASSLSGLTYEQYF.

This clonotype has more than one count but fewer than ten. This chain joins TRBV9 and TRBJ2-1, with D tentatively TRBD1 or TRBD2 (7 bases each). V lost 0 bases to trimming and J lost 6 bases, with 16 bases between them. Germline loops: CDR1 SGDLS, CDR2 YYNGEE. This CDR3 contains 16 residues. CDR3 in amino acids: CASSVARSGDSNEQFF. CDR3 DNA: TGTGCCAGCAGCGTAGCTAGGAGCGGGGACAGCAATGAGCAGTTCTTC.

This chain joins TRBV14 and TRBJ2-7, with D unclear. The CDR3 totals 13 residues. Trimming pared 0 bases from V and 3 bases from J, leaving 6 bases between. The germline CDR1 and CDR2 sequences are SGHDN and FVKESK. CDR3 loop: CASSQDPSYEQYF. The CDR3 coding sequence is TGTGCCAGCAGCCAAGACCCCAGCTACGAGCAGTACTTC.

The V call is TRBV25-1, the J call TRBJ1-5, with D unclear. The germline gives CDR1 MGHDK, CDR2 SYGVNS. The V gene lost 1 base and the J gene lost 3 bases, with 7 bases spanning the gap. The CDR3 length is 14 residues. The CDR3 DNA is TGTGCCAGCAGTGAATCATCCCTCAATCAGCCCCAGCATTTT. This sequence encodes CASSESSLNQPQHF.

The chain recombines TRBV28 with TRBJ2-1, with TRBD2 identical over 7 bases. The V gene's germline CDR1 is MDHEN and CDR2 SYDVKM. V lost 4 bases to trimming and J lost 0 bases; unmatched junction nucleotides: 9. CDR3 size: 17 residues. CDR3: CASSSSRRGSSYNEQFF. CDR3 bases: TGTGCCAGCAGTTCCTCCAGGCGGGGGAGCTCCTACAATGAGCAGTTCTTC.